The 17 T cell receptor beta chains below all came from one sample that was sequenced in a study of blood T cell repertoires in COVID-19. Produced via immunoSEQ multiplex PCR; TCRdb's table is partial and in-frame only. The table lists about 200,000 clones, around nine tenths of them singletons. Sequenced sample: peripheral blood. Every receptor here comes from a man aged 40-49 years with acute or convalescent COVID-19.

The V and J genes are TRBV5-1 and TRBJ2-5; the match to TRBD2 covers 11 bases. V lost 2 bases to trimming and J lost 2 bases; unmatched junction nucleotides: 2. The CDR3 totals 15 residues. From germline, CDR1 is SGHRS and CDR2 YFSETQ. The chain's CDR3 is CASSLASGRQETQYF. As DNA, the CDR3 is TGCGCCAGCAGCTTAGCTAGCGGGAGGCAAGAGACCCAGTACTTC.

This chain connects TRBV3-1 (or the pseudogene TRBV3-2) to TRBJ2-7; the match to TRBD2 covers 7 bases. V lost 2 bases, J lost 2 bases, and 6 bases stayed unmatched. The germline CDR1 and CDR2 sequences are LGHDT and YNNKEL (reference sequence). The CDR3 length is 15 residues. The CDR3 is CASSQMAGATYEQYF. The CDR3 bases are TGTGCCAGCAGCCAAATGGCGGGAGCTACCTACGAGCAGTACTTC.

This clone was seen only a few times. The chain recombines TRBV19 with TRBJ2-5, with D possibly being TRBD2 (5 bases). From germline, CDR1 is LNHDA and CDR2 SQIVND (reference sequence). CDR3 length equals 12 residues. V shed 10 bases and J shed 3 bases, with 12 bases lying between them. CDR3 sequence (DNA): TGTGCCACCGCTTCGAGGGAAGAGACCCAGTACTTC. It translates to CATASREETQYF.

This clone has only one observation. V usage is TRBV9 and J usage is TRBJ1-2, with unresolved D. Germline V CDR1 and CDR2: SGDLS, YYNGEE. This CDR3 is built from 11 residues. The V end lost 3 bases, the J end lost 10 bases, and 10 bases lay between the germline ends. The CDR3 here is CASSARGDYTF. CDR3 nucleotides: TGTGCCAGCAGCGCTCGCGGTGACTACACCTTC.

Here the CDR3 DNA reads TGTGCCAGCAGTTACATTCGGACAGGGGGAAGTTACGAGCAGTACTTC. This gives the protein CASSYIRTGGSYEQYF. V and J are TRBV6-5 and TRBJ2-7, with 10 bases matching TRBD1. The germline gives CDR1 MNHEY, CDR2 SVGAGI. With 2 bases clipped from V and 4 bases from J, the junction kept 8 bases outside the gene matches. The CDR3 is 16 residues long.

The chain has TRBV11-2 and TRBJ2-7, with unresolved D. CDR3 length: 14 amino acids. The V gene's germline CDR1 is SGHAT and CDR2 FQNNGV. Trimming left V 0 bases short and J 2 bases short, with 8 bases between. CDR3 residues: CASSLDHPAYEQYF. DNA of the CDR3: TGTGCCAGCAGCTTAGATCATCCAGCCTACGAGCAGTACTTC.

The J gene is TRBJ2-7, the V gene TRBV5-1, with 7 bases lining up with TRBD1. J lost 2 bases, V lost 0 bases, and 8 bases had no gene match. CDR3 length: 16 residues. In germline, CDR1 is SGHRS, CDR2 YFSETQ. The CDR3: CASSLAGTDQAYEQYF. In DNA form, the CDR3 reads TGCGCCAGCAGCTTGGCCGGGACAGACCAAGCCTACGAGCAGTACTTC.

The chain recombines TRBV2 with TRBJ2-7; D not resolved. Trimming pared 6 bases from V and 4 bases from J, leaving 7 bases between. The CDR3 covers 11 residues. Germline V CDR1 and CDR2: SNHLY, FYNNEI. CDR3 amino acids: CASSFLYEQYF. The CDR3 DNA reads as TGTGCCAGCAGCTTCCTTTACGAGCAGTACTTC.

This chain joins TRBV7-2 and TRBJ2-7, with D maybe TRBD2 (5 bases). Germline lookup yields CDR1 SGHTA and CDR2 FQGNSA. Trimming removed 5 bases at V and 3 bases at J, with 14 bases between. This CDR3 has 14 residues. This chain's CDR3 is CASSPETGYYEQYF. The CDR3 DNA reads as TGTGCCAGCAGCCCCGAGACGGGATACTACGAGCAGTACTTC.

The V call is TRBV12-1, the J call TRBJ2-7; TRBD1 is taken as the D call from the table, unchecked against the DNA. TRBV12-1 is a documented pseudogene. CDR3 length: 17 residues. This CDR3 is CASSPHPPGQGVYEQYF. CDR3 nucleotide sequence: TGTGCCAGCAGCCCGCACCCTCCGGGACAGGGAGTCTACGAGCAGTACTTC.

The chain joins TRBV4-1 to TRBJ2-1, with 7 bases that match TRBD2. CDR3 length: 15 amino acids. The V segment lost 1 base and the J segment 3 bases; nucleotides outside the gene matches: 3. Germline V gene data show CDR1 as MGHRA and CDR2 as YSYEKL. Here the CDR3 reads CASSQVRGDYNEQFF. The CDR3 DNA reads TGCGCCAGCAGCCAAGTACGGGGGGACTACAATGAGCAGTTCTTC.

The chain employs TRBV19 and TRBJ2-5, with 9 bases fitting TRBD1. CDR1 and CDR2 from the germline V gene are LNHDA and SQIVND (reference sequence). The CDR3 covers 14 residues. Trimming took 5 bases from V and 4 from J; bases not matched to a gene: 5. CDR3 sequence (DNA): TGTGCCAGTAGTTTTGGGACAGGGAGAGAGACCCAGTACTTC. Amino acid sequence: CASSFGTGRETQYF.

In its sample, this clone was seen once. This rearrangement joins TRBV5-1 to TRBJ2-2; the match to TRBD1 covers 7 bases. This CDR3 spans 15 amino acids. The V gene's germline CDR1 is SGHRS and CDR2 YFSETQ. The ends lost 0 bases at V and 1 base at J; junction bases unmatched: 0. DNA of the CDR3: TGCGCCAGCAGCTTGGGACAGGGGAACACCGGGGAGCTGTTTTTT. It encodes CASSLGQGNTGELFF. The full variable domain, completed using reference TRBV5-1 and TRBJ2-2, is KAGVTQTPRYLIKTRGQQVTLSCSPISGHRSVSWYQQTPGQGLQFLFEYFSETQRNKGNFPGRFSGRQFSNSRSEMNVSTLELGDSALYLCASSLGQGNTGELFFGEGSRLTVL.

This chain links TRBV7-9 with TRBJ2-2, with D possibly matching TRBD2 (5 bases). The CDR3 covers 16 residues. V was cut by 3 bases and J by 1 base, with 12 bases left in between. Germline V CDR1 and CDR2: SEHNR, FQNEAQ (reference sequence). The CDR3 loop is CASSLVFGVNTGELFF. The CDR3 DNA reads as TGTGCCAGCAGCTTGGTGTTCGGGGTGAACACCGGGGAGCTGTTTTTT. The full variable domain, with the rest looked up from reference TRBV7-9 and TRBJ2-2, is DTGVSQNPRHKITKRGQNVTFRCDPISEHNRLYWYRQTLGQGPEFLTYFQNEAQLEKSRLLSDRFSAERPKGSFSTLEIQRTEQGDSAMYLCASSLVFGVNTGELFFGEGSRLTVL.

The rearrangement uses TRBV19 and TRBJ1-4, with 10 bases lining up with TRBD1. The CDR3 totals 16 residues. J lost 5 bases, V lost 3 bases, and 6 bases had no gene match. Germline V gene lookup returns CDR1 LNHDA and CDR2 SQIVND (reference sequence). The CDR3: CASSIGTGVDNEKLFF. CDR3 coding DNA: TGTGCCAGTAGTATCGGGACAGGGGTGGACAATGAAAAACTGTTTTTT.

CDR3 DNA: TGTGCCTGGAGTCCGGGGGAGGGCTATGGCTACACCTTC. Translation: CAWSPGEGYGYTF. The J gene is TRBJ1-2, the V gene TRBV30, with D possibly being TRBD1 (5 bases). Germline lookup yields CDR1 GTSNPN and CDR2 SVGIG (reference sequence). Trimming took off 2 bases at V and 4 bases at J, with 11 bases between the two ends. The CDR3 covers 13 residues.

The genes are TRBV18 and TRBJ2-3; 7 nucleotides align to TRBD2. The CDR3 loop spans 13 amino acids. J lost 6 bases, V lost 3 bases, and 3 bases had no gene match. The germline V gene has CDR1 KGHSH and CDR2 LQKENI. CDR3 coding DNA: TGTGCCAGCTCACCGGTCGGGGGGGATACGCAGTATTTT. This gives the protein CASSPVGGDTQYF.